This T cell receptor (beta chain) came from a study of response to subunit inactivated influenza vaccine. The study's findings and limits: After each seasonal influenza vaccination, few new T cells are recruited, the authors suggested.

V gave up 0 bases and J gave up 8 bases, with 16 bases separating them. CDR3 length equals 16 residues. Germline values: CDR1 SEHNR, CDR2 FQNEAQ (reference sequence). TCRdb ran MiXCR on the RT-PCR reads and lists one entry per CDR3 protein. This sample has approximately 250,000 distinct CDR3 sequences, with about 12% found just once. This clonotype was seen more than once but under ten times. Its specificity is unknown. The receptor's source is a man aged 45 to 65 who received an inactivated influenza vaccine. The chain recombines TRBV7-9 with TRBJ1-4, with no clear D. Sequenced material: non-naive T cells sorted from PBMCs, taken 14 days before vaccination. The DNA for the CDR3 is TGTGCCAGCAGCTTAGCGCCCGGGGTCGGTTGGGAAAAACTGTTTTTT. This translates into CASSLAPGVGWEKLFF.